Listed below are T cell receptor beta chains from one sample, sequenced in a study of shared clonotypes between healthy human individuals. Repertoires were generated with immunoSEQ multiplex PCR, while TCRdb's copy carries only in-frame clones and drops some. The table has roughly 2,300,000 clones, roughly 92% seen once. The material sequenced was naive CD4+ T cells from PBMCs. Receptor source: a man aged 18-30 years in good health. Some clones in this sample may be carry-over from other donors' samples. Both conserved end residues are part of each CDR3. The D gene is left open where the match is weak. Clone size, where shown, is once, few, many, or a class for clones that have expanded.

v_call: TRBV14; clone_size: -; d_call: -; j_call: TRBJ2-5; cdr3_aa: CASSRGLQETQYF; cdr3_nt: TGTGCCAGCAGCCGGGGATTACAAGAGACCCAGTACTTC
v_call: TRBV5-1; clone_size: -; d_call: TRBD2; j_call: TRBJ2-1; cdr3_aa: CASSQSVAGGNEQFF; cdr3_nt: TGCGCCAGCAGCCAGTCGGTAGCGGGAGGCAATGAGCAGTTCTTC
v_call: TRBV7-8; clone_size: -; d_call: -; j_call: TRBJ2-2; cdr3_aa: CASSSGAPRGTGELFF; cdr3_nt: TGTGCCAGCAGCTCCGGGGCCCCGAGGGGCACCGGGGAGCTGTTTTTT
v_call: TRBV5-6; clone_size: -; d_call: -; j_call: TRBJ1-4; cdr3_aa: CASSLDGREGVTNEKLFF; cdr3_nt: TGTGCCAGCAGCTTGGATGGCAGGGAAGGGGTAACTAATGAAAAACTGTTTTTT
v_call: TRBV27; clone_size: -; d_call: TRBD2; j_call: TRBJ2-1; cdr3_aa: CASSDRTGTSGGNEQFF; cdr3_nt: TGTGCCAGCTCAGATCGCACCGGGACTAGCGGGGGGAATGAGCAGTTCTTC
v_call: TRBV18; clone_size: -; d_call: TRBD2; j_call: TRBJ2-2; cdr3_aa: CASSLGLAGDTGELFF; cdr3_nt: TGTGCCAGCTCCCTCGGACTAGCGGGAGACACCGGGGAGCTGTTTTTT
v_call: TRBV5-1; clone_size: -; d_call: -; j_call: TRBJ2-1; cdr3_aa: CASSLEAYEQFF; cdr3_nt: TGCGCCAGCAGCTTGGAGGCGTATGAGCAGTTCTTC
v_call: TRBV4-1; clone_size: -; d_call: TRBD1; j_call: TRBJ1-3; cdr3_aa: CASSQDRRQGYNTIYF; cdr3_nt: TGCGCCAGCAGCCAAGATCGGAGACAGGGTTATAACACCATATATTTT
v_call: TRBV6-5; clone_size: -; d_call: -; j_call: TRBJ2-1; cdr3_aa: CASRPSVLYNEQFF; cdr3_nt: TGTGCCAGCAGACCCAGCGTCCTCTACAATGAGCAGTTCTTC
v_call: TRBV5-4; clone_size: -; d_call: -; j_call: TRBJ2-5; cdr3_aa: CASSLEWGLQQETQYF; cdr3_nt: TGTGCCAGCAGCTTGGAATGGGGACTGCAACAAGAGACCCAGTACTTC
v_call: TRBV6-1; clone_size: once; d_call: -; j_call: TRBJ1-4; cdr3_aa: CASSNRGGSEKLFF; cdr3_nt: TGTGCCAGCAGTAACCGGGGGGGAAGTGAAAAACTGTTTTTT
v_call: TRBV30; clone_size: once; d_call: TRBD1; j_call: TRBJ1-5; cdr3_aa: CAWGGQGATQPQHF; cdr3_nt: TGTGCCTGGGGAGGACAGGGGGCTACTCAGCCCCAGCATTTT
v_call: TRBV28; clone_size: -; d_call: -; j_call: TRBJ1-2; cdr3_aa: CASSLGGNYGYTF; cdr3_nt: TGTGCCAGCAGTTTGGGGGGGAACTATGGCTACACCTTC
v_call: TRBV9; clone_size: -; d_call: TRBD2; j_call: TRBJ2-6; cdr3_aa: CASSPSGNGANVLTF; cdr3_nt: TGTGCCAGCAGCCCCAGCGGGAACGGGGCCAACGTCCTGACTTTC
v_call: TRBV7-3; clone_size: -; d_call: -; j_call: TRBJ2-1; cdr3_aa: CASSLTGREQFF; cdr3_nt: TGTGCCAGCAGCCTTACAGGGCGTGAGCAGTTCTTC
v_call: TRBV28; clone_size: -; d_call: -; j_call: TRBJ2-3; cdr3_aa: CASSLGLGVSYTQYF; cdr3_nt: TGTGCCAGCAGTTTAGGATTGGGGGTTTCATATACGCAGTATTTT
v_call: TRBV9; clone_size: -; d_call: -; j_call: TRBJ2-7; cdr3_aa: CASSVAPLREQYF; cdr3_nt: TGTGCCAGCAGCGTAGCCCCCCTCCGGGAGCAGTACTTC
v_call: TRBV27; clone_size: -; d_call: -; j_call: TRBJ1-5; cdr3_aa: CASSPTVYSNQPQHF; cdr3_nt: TGTGCCAGCAGCCCGACAGTTTATAGCAATCAGCCCCAGCATTTT
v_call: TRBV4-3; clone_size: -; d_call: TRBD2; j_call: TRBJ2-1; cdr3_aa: CASSQGSPRLAGGPNEQFF; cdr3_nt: TGCGCCAGCAGCCAAGGCTCCCCTCGACTAGCGGGAGGGCCAAATGAGCAGTTCTTC
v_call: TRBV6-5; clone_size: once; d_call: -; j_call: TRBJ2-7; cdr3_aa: CASSWEGGSPVSF; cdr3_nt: TGTGCCAGCAGTTGGGAGGGGGGGTCCCCAGTGTCCTTC
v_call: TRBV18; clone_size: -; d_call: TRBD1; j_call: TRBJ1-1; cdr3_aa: CASSPRDRNTEAFF; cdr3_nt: TGTGCCAGCTCACCTCGGGACAGGAACACTGAAGCTTTCTTT
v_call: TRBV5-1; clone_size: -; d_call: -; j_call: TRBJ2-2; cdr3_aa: CASSLVGGLNTGELFF; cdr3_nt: TGCGCCAGCAGCTTGGTAGGGGGATTGAACACCGGGGAGCTGTTTTTT
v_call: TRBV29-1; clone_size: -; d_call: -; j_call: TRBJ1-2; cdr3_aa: CSVELGPWGDYGYTF; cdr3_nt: TGCAGCGTTGAACTTGGACCCTGGGGGGACTATGGCTACACCTTC
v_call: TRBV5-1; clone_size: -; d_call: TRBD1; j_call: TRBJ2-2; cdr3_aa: CASSQGQGNTGELFF; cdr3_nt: TGCGCCAGCAGCCAGGGACAGGGCAACACCGGGGAGCTGTTTTTT
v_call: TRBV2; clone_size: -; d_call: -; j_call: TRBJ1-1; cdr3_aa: CASSEYSSNTEAFF; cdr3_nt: TGTGCCAGCAGCGAATACAGCTCGAACACTGAAGCTTTCTTT
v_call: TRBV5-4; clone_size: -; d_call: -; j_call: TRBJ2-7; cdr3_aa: CASSLRAEGAYEQYF; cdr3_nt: TGTGCCAGCAGCCTTCGGGCGGAGGGGGCCTACGAGCAGTACTTC
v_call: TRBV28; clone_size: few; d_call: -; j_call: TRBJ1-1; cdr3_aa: CASSLATNTEAFF; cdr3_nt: TGTGCCAGCAGTTTGGCGACCAACACTGAAGCTTTCTTT
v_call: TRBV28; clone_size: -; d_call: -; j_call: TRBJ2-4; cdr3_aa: CASSDSVGKNIQYF; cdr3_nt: TGTGCCAGCAGTGATAGCGTGGGCAAAAACATTCAGTACTTC
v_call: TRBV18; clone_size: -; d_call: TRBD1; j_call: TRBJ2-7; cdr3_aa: CASSPPGTGLGEQYF; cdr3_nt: TGTGCCAGCTCACCTCCCGGGACAGGGCTTGGCGAGCAGTACTTC
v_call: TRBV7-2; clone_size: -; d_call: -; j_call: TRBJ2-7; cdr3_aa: CASSLGGTTYEQYF; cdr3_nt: TGTGCCAGCAGCTTAGGGGGAACTACCTACGAGCAGTACTTC
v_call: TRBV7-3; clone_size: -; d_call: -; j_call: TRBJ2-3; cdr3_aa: CASSLTGGTDTQYF; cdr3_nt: TGTGCCAGCAGCTTAACGGGGGGCACAGATACGCAGTATTTT
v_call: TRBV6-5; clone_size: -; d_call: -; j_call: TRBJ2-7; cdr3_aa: CASRVRDRYEQYF; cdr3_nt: TGTGCCAGCAGGGTGAGGGACCGTTACGAGCAGTACTTC
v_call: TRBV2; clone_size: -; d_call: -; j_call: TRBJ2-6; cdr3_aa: CASSGAGANVLTF; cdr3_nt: TGTGCCAGCAGTGGGGCTGGGGCCAACGTCCTGACTTTC
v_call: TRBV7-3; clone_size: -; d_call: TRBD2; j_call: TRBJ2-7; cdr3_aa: CASSLYGGSYEQYF; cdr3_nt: TGTGCCAGCAGCTTATACGGGGGGAGCTACGAGCAGTACTTC
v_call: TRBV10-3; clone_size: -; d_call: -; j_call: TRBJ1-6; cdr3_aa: CAISVEGNSPLHF; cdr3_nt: TGTGCCATCAGTGTAGAGGGAAATTCACCCCTCCACTTT
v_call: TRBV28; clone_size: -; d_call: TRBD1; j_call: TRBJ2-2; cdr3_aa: CASSPPRGTGTGELFF; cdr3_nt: TGTGCCAGCAGTCCTCCGCGTGGGACAGGGACCGGGGAGCTGTTTTTT
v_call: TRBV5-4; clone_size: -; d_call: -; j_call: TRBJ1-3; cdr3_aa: CASSFGGGSGNTIYF; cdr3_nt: TGTGCCAGCAGCTTTGGGGGAGGCTCTGGAAACACCATATATTTT
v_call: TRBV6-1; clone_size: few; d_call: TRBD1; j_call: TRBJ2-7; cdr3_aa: CASSELGWDRAYEQYF; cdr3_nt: TGTGCCAGCAGTGAACTGGGCTGGGACAGAGCCTACGAGCAGTACTTC
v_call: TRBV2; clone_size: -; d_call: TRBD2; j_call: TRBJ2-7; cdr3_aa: CASSTTAGEYEQYF; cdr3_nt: TGTGCCAGCAGTACTACCGCGGGAGAGTACGAGCAGTACTTC
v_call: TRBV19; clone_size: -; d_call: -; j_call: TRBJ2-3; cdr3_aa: CATISGGAQYF; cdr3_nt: TGTGCCACTATATCGGGTGGGGCGCAGTATTTT
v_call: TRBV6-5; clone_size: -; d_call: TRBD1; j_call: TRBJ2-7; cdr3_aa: CASSYRDRRYEQYF; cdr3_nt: TGTGCCAGCAGTTACCGGGACAGGCGCTACGAGCAGTACTTC
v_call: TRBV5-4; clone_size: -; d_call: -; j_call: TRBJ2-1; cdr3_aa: CASSLDGSYNEQFF; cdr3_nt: TGTGCCAGCAGCTTGGATGGTTCCTACAATGAGCAGTTCTTC
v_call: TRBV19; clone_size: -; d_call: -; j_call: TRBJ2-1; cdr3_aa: CASSSFSGSYNEQFF; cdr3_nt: TGTGCCAGTAGTAGTTTCAGCGGCTCCTACAATGAGCAGTTCTTC
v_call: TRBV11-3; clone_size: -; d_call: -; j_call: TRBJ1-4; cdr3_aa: CASSVPGTHTTNEKLFF; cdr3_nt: TGTGCCAGCAGCGTCCCTGGGACACACACAACTAATGAAAAACTGTTTTTT
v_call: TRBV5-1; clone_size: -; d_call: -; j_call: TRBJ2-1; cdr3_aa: CASSSDSPFPNEQFF; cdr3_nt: TGCGCCAGCAGCTCGGACTCGCCTTTTCCCAATGAGCAGTTCTTC
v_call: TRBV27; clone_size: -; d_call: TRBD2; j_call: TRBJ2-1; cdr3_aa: CAILGLADHNEQFF; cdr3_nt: TGTGCCATCCTGGGACTAGCGGACCACAATGAGCAGTTCTTC
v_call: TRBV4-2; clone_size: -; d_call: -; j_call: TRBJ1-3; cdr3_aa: CASSQDRPAGGNTIYF; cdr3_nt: TGTGCCAGCAGCCAAGATAGGCCAGCGGGGGGAAACACCATATATTTT
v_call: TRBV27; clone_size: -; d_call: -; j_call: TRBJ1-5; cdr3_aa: CASTKGENSNQPQHF; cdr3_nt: TGTGCCAGCACCAAAGGGGAAAATAGCAATCAGCCCCAGCATTTT